The rows below give T cell receptor beta chains drawn from one sample of a study of shared clonotypes between healthy human individuals. Libraries were prepared by immunoSEQ multiplex PCR; TCRdb keeps only in-frame clonotypes and omits some of them. The sample yields about 2.4 million clones, approximately 93% seen once. Sequencing was done on a sample of naive CD4+ T cells from PBMCs. These receptors were taken from a man between 18 and 35 years old in good health. Some clones in this sample may be carry-over from other donors' samples. Both conserved end residues are part of each CDR3. The order of the fields is V gene, D gene, J gene, clone size, CDR3 length, CDR3 protein, CDR3 DNA. The D gene is left open where the match is weak. Clone size is shown for a subset of rows, as once, few, many or a class of expanded clone.

v_gene: TRBV27; d_gene: TRBD1; j_gene: TRBJ2-3; abundance: -; len: 17; CDR3aa: CASTGIVGTGSTDTQYF; CDR3nt: TGTGCCAGCACGGGAATTGTGGGGACAGGTAGCACAGATACGCAGTATTTT
v_gene: TRBV7-8; d_gene: TRBD2; j_gene: TRBJ2-5; abundance: -; len: 18; CDR3aa: CASSKYRRASGSQETQYF; CDR3nt: TGTGCCAGCAGCAAATATCGCCGGGCTAGCGGGAGTCAAGAGACCCAGTACTTC
v_gene: TRBV5-5; d_gene: -; j_gene: TRBJ1-5; abundance: -; len: 13; CDR3aa: CASSLDSIQPQHF; CDR3nt: TGTGCCAGCAGCTTAGACAGCATTCAGCCCCAGCATTTT
v_gene: TRBV10-3; d_gene: -; j_gene: TRBJ1-1; abundance: -; len: 13; CDR3aa: CAISESRADWAFF; CDR3nt: TGTGCCATCAGTGAGTCGAGGGCAGATTGGGCTTTCTTT
v_gene: TRBV19; d_gene: -; j_gene: TRBJ1-4; abundance: -; len: 16; CDR3aa: CASSLRGRATNEKLFF; CDR3nt: TGTGCCAGTAGCCTCCGGGGGAGGGCAACTAATGAAAAACTGTTTTTT
v_gene: TRBV15; d_gene: -; j_gene: TRBJ1-1; abundance: -; len: 14; CDR3aa: CATSRDRLDTEAFF; CDR3nt: TGTGCCACCAGCAGAGACAGGTTGGACACTGAAGCTTTCTTT
v_gene: TRBV6-1; d_gene: -; j_gene: TRBJ1-5; abundance: -; len: 12; CDR3aa: CASKPGNQPQHF; CDR3nt: TGTGCCAGCAAGCCTGGCAATCAGCCCCAGCATTTT
v_gene: TRBV5-1; d_gene: -; j_gene: TRBJ1-1; abundance: -; len: 15; CDR3aa: CASSWAGRMNTEAFF; CDR3nt: TGCGCCAGCAGCTGGGCAGGGAGGATGAACACTGAAGCTTTCTTT
v_gene: TRBV21-1; d_gene: -; j_gene: TRBJ1-2; abundance: -; len: 14; CDR3aa: CASTIRTANYGYTF; CDR3nt: TGTGCCAGCACCATCCGGACAGCCAACTATGGCTACACCTTC
v_gene: TRBV5-4; d_gene: TRBD2; j_gene: TRBJ2-5; abundance: -; len: 14; CDR3aa: CASSLSVAGETQYF; CDR3nt: TGTGCCAGCAGCTTGTCTGTAGCGGGAGAGACCCAGTACTTC
v_gene: TRBV5-1; d_gene: -; j_gene: TRBJ1-2; abundance: -; len: 13; CDR3aa: CASSPTSNYGYTF; CDR3nt: TGCGCCAGCAGCCCGACAAGTAACTATGGCTACACCTTC
v_gene: TRBV7-9; d_gene: -; j_gene: TRBJ1-1; abundance: -; len: 13; CDR3aa: CATTGGQGTEAFF; CDR3nt: TGTGCCACCACGGGAGGGCAAGGCACTGAAGCTTTCTTT
v_gene: TRBV27; d_gene: -; j_gene: TRBJ2-7; abundance: -; len: 15; CDR3aa: CASSRHREAAYEQYF; CDR3nt: TGTGCCAGCAGTAGACACAGGGAGGCGGCCTACGAGCAGTACTTC
v_gene: TRBV27; d_gene: -; j_gene: TRBJ2-5; abundance: -; len: 14; CDR3aa: CASALATGQETQYF; CDR3nt: TGTGCCAGCGCCCTTGCGACGGGACAAGAGACCCAGTACTTC
v_gene: TRBV2; d_gene: -; j_gene: TRBJ1-1; abundance: few; len: 14; CDR3aa: CASSVLTGHTEAFF; CDR3nt: TGTGCCAGCAGTGTTTTGACAGGTCACACTGAAGCTTTCTTT
v_gene: TRBV7-9; d_gene: -; j_gene: TRBJ1-1; abundance: few; len: 14; CDR3aa: CASSPLALNTEAFF; CDR3nt: TGTGCCAGCAGCCCTTTAGCCCTGAACACTGAAGCTTTCTTT
v_gene: TRBV25-1; d_gene: -; j_gene: TRBJ2-4; abundance: -; len: 12; CDR3aa: CASSGVRDIQYF; CDR3nt: TGTGCCAGCAGTGGGGTTAGGGACATTCAGTACTTC
v_gene: TRBV28; d_gene: -; j_gene: TRBJ1-3; abundance: once; len: 16; CDR3aa: CASSSPRRGTGNTIYF; CDR3nt: TGTGCCAGCAGCTCCCCCCGGAGGGGCACTGGAAACACCATATATTTT
v_gene: TRBV19; d_gene: -; j_gene: TRBJ2-3; abundance: -; len: 14; CDR3aa: CASSDRVLTDTQYF; CDR3nt: TGTGCCAGTAGTGACCGGGTTCTCACAGATACGCAGTATTTT
v_gene: TRBV18; d_gene: TRBD1; j_gene: TRBJ1-3; abundance: -; len: 16; CDR3aa: CASSPEDRGYGNTIYF; CDR3nt: TGTGCCAGCTCACCGGAAGACAGGGGTTATGGAAACACCATATATTTT
v_gene: TRBV14; d_gene: -; j_gene: TRBJ2-1; abundance: -; len: 14; CDR3aa: CASSQDRENNEQFF; CDR3nt: TGTGCCAGCAGCCAGGATCGGGAGAACAATGAGCAGTTCTTC
v_gene: TRBV11-3; d_gene: -; j_gene: TRBJ2-5; abundance: -; len: 14; CDR3aa: CASSLDRESETQYF; CDR3nt: TGTGCTAGCAGCTTAGATCGAGAGTCGGAGACCCAGTACTTC
v_gene: TRBV28; d_gene: -; j_gene: TRBJ1-4; abundance: -; len: 14; CDR3aa: CATLLGGTNEKLFF; CDR3nt: TGTGCCACCCTCCTTGGAGGGACTAATGAAAAACTGTTTTTT
v_gene: TRBV4-1; d_gene: -; j_gene: TRBJ2-1; abundance: -; len: 13; CDR3aa: CASSHPETLEQFF; CDR3nt: TGCGCCAGCAGCCATCCCGAAACTCTTGAGCAGTTCTTC
v_gene: TRBV7-2; d_gene: TRBD2; j_gene: TRBJ2-5; abundance: -; len: 18; CDR3aa: CASSPERLAGGLGETQYF; CDR3nt: TGTGCCAGCAGTCCCGAACGACTAGCGGGAGGGCTCGGGGAGACCCAGTACTTC
v_gene: TRBV18; d_gene: -; j_gene: TRBJ2-2; abundance: -; len: 13; CDR3aa: CASSRISTGELFF; CDR3nt: TGTGCCAGCTCACGTATATCCACCGGGGAGCTGTTTTTT
v_gene: TRBV4-3; d_gene: TRBD1; j_gene: TRBJ2-7; abundance: -; len: 13; CDR3aa: CASSRKGGPEQYF; CDR3nt: TGCGCCAGCAGCCGAAAAGGGGGCCCCGAGCAGTACTTC
v_gene: TRBV6-1; d_gene: -; j_gene: TRBJ2-5; abundance: -; len: 13; CDR3aa: CASPDKGQETQYF; CDR3nt: TGTGCCAGTCCAGATAAGGGGCAAGAGACCCAGTACTTC
v_gene: TRBV19; d_gene: TRBD1; j_gene: TRBJ2-1; abundance: -; len: 16; CDR3aa: CASSIVGQGMYNEQFF; CDR3nt: TGTGCCAGTAGTATCGTGGGACAGGGCATGTACAATGAGCAGTTCTTC
v_gene: TRBV5-1; d_gene: -; j_gene: TRBJ2-3; abundance: -; len: 15; CDR3aa: CASSLNFRSTDTQYF; CDR3nt: TGCGCCAGCAGCTTGAACTTTCGGAGCACAGATACGCAGTATTTT
v_gene: TRBV28; d_gene: TRBD2; j_gene: TRBJ2-3; abundance: -; len: 17; CDR3aa: CASSSTRLAGGRDTQYF; CDR3nt: TGTGCCAGCAGTTCCACCAGACTAGCGGGAGGAAGAGATACGCAGTATTTT
v_gene: TRBV7-2; d_gene: -; j_gene: TRBJ2-1; abundance: -; len: 15; CDR3aa: CASSADFSSYNEQFF; CDR3nt: TGTGCCAGCAGCGCGGACTTTAGCTCCTACAATGAGCAGTTCTTC
v_gene: TRBV7-8; d_gene: -; j_gene: TRBJ2-5; abundance: once; len: 16; CDR3aa: CASSLSQGPSQETQYF; CDR3nt: TGTGCCAGCAGCTTATCCCAGGGGCCCAGCCAAGAGACCCAGTACTTC
v_gene: TRBV4-1; d_gene: -; j_gene: TRBJ2-1; abundance: -; len: 16; CDR3aa: CASSHSAVAAYNEQFF; CDR3nt: TGCGCCAGCAGCCATTCCGCCGTAGCGGCATACAATGAGCAGTTCTTC
v_gene: TRBV5-6; d_gene: TRBD2; j_gene: TRBJ2-7; abundance: -; len: 15; CDR3aa: CASSLDSGGSYEQYF; CDR3nt: TGTGCCAGCAGCTTGGATAGCGGGGGCTCCTACGAGCAGTACTTC
v_gene: TRBV2; d_gene: -; j_gene: TRBJ1-1; abundance: once; len: 15; CDR3aa: CASREFQGKGTEAFF; CDR3nt: TGTGCCAGCAGGGAATTCCAGGGGAAGGGCACTGAAGCTTTCTTT
v_gene: TRBV7-2; d_gene: -; j_gene: TRBJ1-4; abundance: -; len: 15; CDR3aa: CASSLVHSANEKLFF; CDR3nt: TGTGCCAGCAGCTTAGTGCACAGTGCTAATGAAAAACTGTTTTTT
v_gene: TRBV28; d_gene: -; j_gene: TRBJ1-6; abundance: -; len: 13; CDR3aa: CASRRGSNSPLHF; CDR3nt: TGTGCCAGCAGAAGGGGTAGTAATTCACCCCTCCACTTT
v_gene: TRBV18; d_gene: -; j_gene: TRBJ2-7; abundance: -; len: 14; CDR3aa: CASSPLTAEVEQYF; CDR3nt: TGTGCCAGCTCACCACTAACCGCGGAGGTGGAGCAGTACTTC
v_gene: TRBV18; d_gene: TRBD1; j_gene: TRBJ1-5; abundance: -; len: 16; CDR3aa: CASSMDRALPNQPQHF; CDR3nt: TGTGCCAGCTCGATGGACAGGGCCCTTCCCAATCAGCCCCAGCATTTT
v_gene: TRBV27; d_gene: TRBD1; j_gene: TRBJ2-7; abundance: -; len: 15; CDR3aa: CASRPRPQGLYEQYF; CDR3nt: TGTGCCAGCAGACCTAGACCACAGGGGCTGTACGAGCAGTACTTC
v_gene: TRBV11-3; d_gene: TRBD1; j_gene: TRBJ2-3; abundance: -; len: 17; CDR3aa: CASSLGDRGTATDTQYF; CDR3nt: TGTGCCAGCAGCTTAGGGGACAGGGGTACGGCGACAGATACGCAGTATTTT
v_gene: TRBV4-3; d_gene: TRBD1; j_gene: TRBJ2-1; abundance: -; len: 16; CDR3aa: CASSQRGTGTHNEQFF; CDR3nt: TGCGCCAGCAGCCAGAGGGGGACAGGGACACACAATGAGCAGTTCTTC
v_gene: TRBV2; d_gene: -; j_gene: TRBJ1-2; abundance: -; len: 12; CDR3aa: CASSPDSRGYTF; CDR3nt: TGTGCCAGCAGTCCGGACAGCCGCGGCTACACCTTC
v_gene: TRBV14; d_gene: -; j_gene: TRBJ1-1; abundance: -; len: 16; CDR3aa: CASSQTSGPLNTEAFF; CDR3nt: TGTGCCAGCAGTCAAACCTCCGGGCCTCTGAACACTGAAGCTTTCTTT
v_gene: TRBV28; d_gene: TRBD1; j_gene: TRBJ1-1; abundance: -; len: 16; CDR3aa: CASSPPARGGWTEAFF; CDR3nt: TGTGCCAGCAGCCCTCCGGCCAGGGGGGGTTGGACTGAAGCTTTCTTT
v_gene: TRBV5-1; d_gene: -; j_gene: TRBJ2-5; abundance: -; len: 14; CDR3aa: CASSLSGDQETQYF; CDR3nt: TGCGCCAGCAGCTTGTCGGGTGATCAAGAGACCCAGTACTTC
v_gene: TRBV5-1; d_gene: -; j_gene: TRBJ2-5; abundance: -; len: 14; CDR3aa: CASSLGRLQETQYF; CDR3nt: TGCGCCAGCAGCTTGGGGAGGCTACAAGAGACCCAGTACTTC
v_gene: TRBV19; d_gene: -; j_gene: TRBJ1-1; abundance: -; len: 15; CDR3aa: CASRAGGPLNTEAFF; CDR3nt: TGTGCCAGTAGGGCCGGTGGGCCGCTGAACACTGAAGCTTTCTTT
v_gene: TRBV7-2; d_gene: -; j_gene: TRBJ1-5; abundance: -; len: 13; CDR3aa: CASTLGAGQPQHF; CDR3nt: TGTGCCAGCACCTTGGGGGCAGGTCAGCCCCAGCATTTT
v_gene: TRBV2; d_gene: -; j_gene: TRBJ1-5; abundance: -; len: 13; CDR3aa: CASRGDFNQPQHF; CDR3nt: TGTGCCAGCAGGGGGGACTTCAATCAGCCCCAGCATTTT
v_gene: TRBV6-1; d_gene: TRBD1; j_gene: TRBJ2-7; abundance: -; len: 15; CDR3aa: CASSPSGTGEPEQYF; CDR3nt: TGTGCCAGCAGCCCATCGGGGACAGGGGAGCCCGAGCAGTACTTC
v_gene: TRBV27; d_gene: TRBD1; j_gene: TRBJ1-1; abundance: -; len: 13; CDR3aa: CASKGGLGTEAFF; CDR3nt: TGTGCCAGCAAAGGGGGCTTGGGCACTGAAGCTTTCTTT
v_gene: TRBV29-1; d_gene: -; j_gene: TRBJ1-2; abundance: -; len: 13; CDR3aa: CSVEEKGWYGYTF; CDR3nt: TGCAGCGTTGAAGAAAAGGGGTGGTATGGCTACACCTTC